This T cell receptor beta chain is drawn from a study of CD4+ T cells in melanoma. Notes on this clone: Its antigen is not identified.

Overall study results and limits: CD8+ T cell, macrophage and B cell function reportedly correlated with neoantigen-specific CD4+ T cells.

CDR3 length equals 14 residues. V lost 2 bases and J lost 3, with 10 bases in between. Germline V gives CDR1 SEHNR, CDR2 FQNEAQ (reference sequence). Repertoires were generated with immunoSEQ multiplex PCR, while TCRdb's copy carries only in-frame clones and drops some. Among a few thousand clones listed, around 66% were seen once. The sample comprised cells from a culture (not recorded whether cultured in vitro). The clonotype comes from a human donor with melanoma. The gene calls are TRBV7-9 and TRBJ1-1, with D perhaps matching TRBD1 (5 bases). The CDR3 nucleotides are TGTGCCAGCAGCTTACCTCAGGGATACACTGAAGCTTTCTTT. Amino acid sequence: CASSLPQGYTEAFF.